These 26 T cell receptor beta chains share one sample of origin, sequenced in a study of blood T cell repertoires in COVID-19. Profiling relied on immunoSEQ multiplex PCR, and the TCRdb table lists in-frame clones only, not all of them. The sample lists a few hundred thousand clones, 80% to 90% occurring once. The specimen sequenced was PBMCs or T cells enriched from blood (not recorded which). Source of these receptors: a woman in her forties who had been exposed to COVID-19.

The CDR3 sequence: CASSPVGNSYEQYV. As DNA, the CDR3 is TGTGCCAGCTCCCCGGTTGGTAATTCCTACGAGCAGTACGTC. The chain uses TRBV25-1 and TRBJ2-7; D unresolved. Trimming removed 8 bases from V and 1 base from J, with 15 bases in between. Germline CDR1 and CDR2: MGHDK and SYGVNS. CDR3 length equals 14 residues.

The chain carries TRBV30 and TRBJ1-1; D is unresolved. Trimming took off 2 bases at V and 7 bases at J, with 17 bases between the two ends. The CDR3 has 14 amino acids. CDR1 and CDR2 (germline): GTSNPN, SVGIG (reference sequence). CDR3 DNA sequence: TGTGCCTGGAGTAGGCGAGGAGGCTCCGTTGAAGCTTTCTTT. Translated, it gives CAWSRRGGSVEAFF.

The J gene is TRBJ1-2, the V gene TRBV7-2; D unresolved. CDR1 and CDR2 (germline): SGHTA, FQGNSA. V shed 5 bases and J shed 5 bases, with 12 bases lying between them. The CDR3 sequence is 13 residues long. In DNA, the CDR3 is TGTGCCAGCAGCAAAGGTGGGGAGTATGGCTACACCTTC. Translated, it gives CASSKGGEYGYTF.

The chain's CDR3 is CATSRDGTIPSGELFF. CDR3 sequence (DNA): TGTGCCACCAGCAGAGATGGGACTATCCCGTCCGGGGAGCTGTTTTTT. This chain links TRBV15 with TRBJ2-2; 7 positions match TRBD2. The V gene end was trimmed by 0 bases and the J gene end by 6 bases; junction bases not matched to a gene: 7. Germline V gene data show CDR1 as LNHNV and CDR2 as YYDKDF (reference sequence). The CDR3 is 16 residues long.

CDR3 sequence reads: CASSLRSDLSNTGELFF. CDR3 DNA: TGTGCCAGCAGTTTGCGGTCGGATCTTTCAAACACCGGGGAGCTGTTTTTT. This rearrangement joins TRBV27 to TRBJ2-2; D is undetermined. Germline CDR1 reads MNHEY; CDR2 reads SMNVEV (reference sequence). This CDR3 comprises 17 residues. Trimming stripped 3 bases from V and 2 bases from J, with 16 bases between.

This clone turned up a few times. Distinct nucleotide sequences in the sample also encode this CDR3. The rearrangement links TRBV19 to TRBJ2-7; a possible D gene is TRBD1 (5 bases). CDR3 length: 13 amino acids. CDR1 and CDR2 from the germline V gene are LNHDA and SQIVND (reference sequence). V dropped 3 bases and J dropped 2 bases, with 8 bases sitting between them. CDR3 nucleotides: TGTGCCAGTAGTATCGGCAGGGCCTACGAGCAGTACTTC. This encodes CASSIGRAYEQYF.

CDR3 nucleotides: TGTGCCAGCAGCCAAAATCTTCCCTCCTATAATTCACCCCTCCACTTT. It codes for CASSQNLPSYNSPLHF. This rearrangement joins TRBV3-1 (or the pseudogene TRBV3-2) to TRBJ1-6, with no clear D. The CDR3 covers 16 residues. V gave up 2 bases and J gave up 0 bases, with 8 bases separating them. Germline V gene sequence: CDR1 LGHDT, CDR2 YNNKEL (reference sequence).

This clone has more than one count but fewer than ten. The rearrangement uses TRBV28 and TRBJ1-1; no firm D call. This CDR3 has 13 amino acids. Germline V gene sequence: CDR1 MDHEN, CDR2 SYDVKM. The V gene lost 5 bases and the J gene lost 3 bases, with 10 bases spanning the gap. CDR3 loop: CASSQLVDTEAFF. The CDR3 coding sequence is TGTGCCAGCAGTCAACTGGTGGACACTGAAGCTTTCTTT.

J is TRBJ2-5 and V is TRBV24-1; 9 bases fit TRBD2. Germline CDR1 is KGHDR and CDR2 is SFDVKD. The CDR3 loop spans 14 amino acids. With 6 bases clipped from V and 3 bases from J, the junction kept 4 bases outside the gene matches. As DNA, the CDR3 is TGTGCCACCAGTAGCTCTAGCGGGGAAGAGACCCAGTACTTC. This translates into CATSSSSGEETQYF.

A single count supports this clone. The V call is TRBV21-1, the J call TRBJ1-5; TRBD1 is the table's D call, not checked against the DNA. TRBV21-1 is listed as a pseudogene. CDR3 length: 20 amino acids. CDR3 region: CASSMPKPGQGLYIVQPQHF. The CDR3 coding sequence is TGTGCCAGCAGCATGCCGAAACCGGGACAGGGTCTGTATATAGTACAGCCCCAGCATTTT.

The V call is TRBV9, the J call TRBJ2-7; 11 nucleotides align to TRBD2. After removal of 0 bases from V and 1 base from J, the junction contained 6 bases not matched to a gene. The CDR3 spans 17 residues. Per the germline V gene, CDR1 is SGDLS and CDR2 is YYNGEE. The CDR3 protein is CASSVAASGGPSYEQYF. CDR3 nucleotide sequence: TGTGCCAGCAGCGTAGCGGCTAGCGGGGGGCCTTCCTACGAGCAGTACTTC.

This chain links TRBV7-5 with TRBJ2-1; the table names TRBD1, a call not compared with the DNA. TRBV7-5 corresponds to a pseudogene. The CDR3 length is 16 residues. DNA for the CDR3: TGTGTCAGAAGCTCCGGACCGGGACAGCATTGGGATGAGCAGTTCTTC. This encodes CVRSSGPGQHWDEQFF.

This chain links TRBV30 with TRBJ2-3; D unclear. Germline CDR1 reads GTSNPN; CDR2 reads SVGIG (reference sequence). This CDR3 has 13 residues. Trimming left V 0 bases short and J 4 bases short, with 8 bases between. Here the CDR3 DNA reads TGTGCCTGGAGTGTGGCAGGCCCAGATACGCAGTATTTT. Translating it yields CAWSVAGPDTQYF.

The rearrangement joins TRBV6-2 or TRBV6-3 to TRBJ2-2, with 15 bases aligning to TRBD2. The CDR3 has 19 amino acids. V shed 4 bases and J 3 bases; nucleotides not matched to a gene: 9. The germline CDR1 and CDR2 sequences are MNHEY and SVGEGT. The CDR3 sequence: CASSFPGLAGGSHTGELFF. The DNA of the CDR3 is TGTGCCAGCAGTTTCCCAGGACTAGCGGGAGGGTCCCACACCGGGGAGCTGTTTTTT.

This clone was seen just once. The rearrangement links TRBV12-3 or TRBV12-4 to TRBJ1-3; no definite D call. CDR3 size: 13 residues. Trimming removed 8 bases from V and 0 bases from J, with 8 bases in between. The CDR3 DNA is TGTGCCAGCGCCCGAGGCTCTGGAAACACCATATATTTT. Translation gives CASARGSGNTIYF.

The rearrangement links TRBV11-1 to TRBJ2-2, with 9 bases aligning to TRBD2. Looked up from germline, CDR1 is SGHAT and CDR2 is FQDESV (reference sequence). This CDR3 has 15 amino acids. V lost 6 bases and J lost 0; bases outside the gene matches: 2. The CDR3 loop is CASRGLASNTGELFF. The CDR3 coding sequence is TGTGCCAGCAGGGGACTAGCCTCGAACACCGGGGAGCTGTTTTTT.

Here the CDR3 DNA reads TGTGCCAGCAGTGATGGAATGTGGGGCAGTTATCAGCCCCAGCATTTT. Its translation: CASSDGMWGSYQPQHF. The chain links TRBV6-1 to TRBJ1-5; D possibly corresponds to TRBD1 (5 bases). The germline gives CDR1 MNHNS, CDR2 SASEGT. With 3 bases removed from V and 5 bases from J, the gap between germline ends came to 17 bases. The CDR3 loop spans 16 amino acids.

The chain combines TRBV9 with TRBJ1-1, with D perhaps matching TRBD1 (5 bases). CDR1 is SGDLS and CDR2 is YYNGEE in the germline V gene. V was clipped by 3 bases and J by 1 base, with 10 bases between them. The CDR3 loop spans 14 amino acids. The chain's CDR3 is CASSAAQGNTEAFF. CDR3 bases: TGTGCCAGCAGCGCGGCTCAGGGGAACACTGAAGCTTTCTTT. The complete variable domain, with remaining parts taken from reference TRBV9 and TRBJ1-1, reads DSGVTQTPKHLITATGQRVTLRCSPRSGDLSVYWYQQSLDQGLQFLIQYYNGEERAKGNILERFSAQQFPDLHSELNLSSLELGDSALYFCASSAAQGNTEAFFGQGTRLTVV.

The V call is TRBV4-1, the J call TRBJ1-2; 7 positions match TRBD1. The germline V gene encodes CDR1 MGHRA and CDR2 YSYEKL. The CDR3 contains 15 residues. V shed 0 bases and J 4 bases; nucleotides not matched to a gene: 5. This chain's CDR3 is CASSQDPGGTYGYTF. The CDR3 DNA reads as TGCGCCAGCAGCCAAGACCCAGGGGGTACCTATGGCTACACCTTC.

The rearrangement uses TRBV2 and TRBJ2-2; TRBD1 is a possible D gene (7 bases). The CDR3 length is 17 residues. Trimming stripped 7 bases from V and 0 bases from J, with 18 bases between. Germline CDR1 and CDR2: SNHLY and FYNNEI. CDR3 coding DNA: TGTGCCAGCACCAGACAGGGACTGATCTCGAACACCGGGGAGCTGTTTTTT. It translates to CASTRQGLISNTGELFF. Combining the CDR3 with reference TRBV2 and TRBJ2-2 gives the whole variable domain EPEVTQTPSHQVTQMGQEVILRCVPISNHLYFYWYRQILGQKVEFLVSFYNNEISEKSEIFDDQFSVERPDGSNFTLKIRSTKLEDSAMYFCASTRQGLISNTGELFFGEGSRLTVL.

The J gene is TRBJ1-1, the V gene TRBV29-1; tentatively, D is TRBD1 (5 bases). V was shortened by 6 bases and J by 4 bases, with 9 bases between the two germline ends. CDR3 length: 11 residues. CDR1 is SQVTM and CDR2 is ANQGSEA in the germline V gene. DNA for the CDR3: TGCAGCGTCGTAAGGGGCACTGAAGCTTTCTTT. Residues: CSVVRGTEAFF.

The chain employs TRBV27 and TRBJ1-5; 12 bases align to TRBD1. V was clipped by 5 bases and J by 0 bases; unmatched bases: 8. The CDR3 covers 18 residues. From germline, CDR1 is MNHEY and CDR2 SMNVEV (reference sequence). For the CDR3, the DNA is TGTGCCAGCAGTCTTCGGGGACAGGGGGCTGCTAGCAATCAGCCCCAGCATTTT. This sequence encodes CASSLRGQGAASNQPQHF.

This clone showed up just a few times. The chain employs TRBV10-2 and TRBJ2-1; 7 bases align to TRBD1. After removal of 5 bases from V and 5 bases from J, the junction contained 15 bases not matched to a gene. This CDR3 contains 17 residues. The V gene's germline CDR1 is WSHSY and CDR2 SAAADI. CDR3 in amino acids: CASSSFGSGQKDNEQFF. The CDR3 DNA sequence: TGCGCCAGCAGTTCGTTTGGGTCGGGACAGAAAGACAATGAGCAGTTCTTC.

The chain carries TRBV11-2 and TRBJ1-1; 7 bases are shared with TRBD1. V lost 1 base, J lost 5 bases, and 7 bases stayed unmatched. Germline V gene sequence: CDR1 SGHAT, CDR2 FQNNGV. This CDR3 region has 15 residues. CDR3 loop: CASSLAVGQRTEAFF. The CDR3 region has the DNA TGTGCCAGCAGCTTAGCTGTGGGACAGAGAACTGAAGCTTTCTTT.

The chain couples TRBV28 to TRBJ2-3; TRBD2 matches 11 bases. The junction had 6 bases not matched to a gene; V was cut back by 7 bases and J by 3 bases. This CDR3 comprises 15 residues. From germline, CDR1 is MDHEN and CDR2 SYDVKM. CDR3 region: CASILAGGETDTQYF. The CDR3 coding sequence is TGTGCCAGCATTCTAGCGGGGGGAGAGACAGATACGCAGTATTTT. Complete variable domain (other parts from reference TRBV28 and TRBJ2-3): DVKVTQSSRYLVKRTGEKVFLECVQDMDHENMFWYRQDPGLGLRLIYFSYDVKMKEKGDIPEGYSVSREKKERFSLILESASTNQTSMYLCASILAGGETDTQYFGPGTRLTVL.

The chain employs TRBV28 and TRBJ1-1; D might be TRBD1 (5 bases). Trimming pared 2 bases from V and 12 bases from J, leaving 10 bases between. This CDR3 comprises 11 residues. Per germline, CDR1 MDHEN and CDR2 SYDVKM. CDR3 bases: TGTGCCAGCAGTTTACGGGGGAGAACTTTCTTT. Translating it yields CASSLRGRTFF. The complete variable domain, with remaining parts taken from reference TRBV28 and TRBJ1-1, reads DVKVTQSSRYLVKRTGEKVFLECVQDMDHENMFWYRQDPGLGLRLIYFSYDVKMKEKGDIPEGYSVSREKKERFSLILESASTNQTSMYLCASSLRGRTFFGQGTRLTVV.